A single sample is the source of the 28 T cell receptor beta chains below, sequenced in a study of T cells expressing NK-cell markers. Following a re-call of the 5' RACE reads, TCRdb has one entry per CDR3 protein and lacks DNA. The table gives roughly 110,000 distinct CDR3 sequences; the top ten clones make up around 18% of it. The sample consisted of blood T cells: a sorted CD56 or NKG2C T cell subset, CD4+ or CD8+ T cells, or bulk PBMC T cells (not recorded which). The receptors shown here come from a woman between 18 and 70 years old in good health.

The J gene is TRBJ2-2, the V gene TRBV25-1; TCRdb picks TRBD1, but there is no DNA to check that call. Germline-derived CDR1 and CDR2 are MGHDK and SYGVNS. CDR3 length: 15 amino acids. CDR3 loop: CASEPTDPNTGELFF.

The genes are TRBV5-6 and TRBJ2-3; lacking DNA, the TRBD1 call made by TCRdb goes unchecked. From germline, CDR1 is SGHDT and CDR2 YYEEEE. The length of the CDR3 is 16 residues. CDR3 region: CASREMTRGHTDTQYF.

CDR3 protein: CPSSPMDSYNEQFF. The genes are TRBV28 and TRBJ2-1; there is no DNA to check the TCRdb D call of TRBD1. The CDR3 has 14 amino acids. CDR1 and CDR2 (germline): MDHEN, SYDVKM.

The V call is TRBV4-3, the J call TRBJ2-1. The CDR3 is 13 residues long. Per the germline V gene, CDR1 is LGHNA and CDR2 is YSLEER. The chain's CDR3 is CASSQGAWNEQFF.

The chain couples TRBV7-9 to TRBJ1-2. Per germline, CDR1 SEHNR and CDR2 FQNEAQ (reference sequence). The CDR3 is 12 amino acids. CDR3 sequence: CASSSGVGGYTF.

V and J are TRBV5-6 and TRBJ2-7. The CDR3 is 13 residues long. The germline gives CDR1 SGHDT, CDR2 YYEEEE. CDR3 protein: CASSLSYPIEQYF.

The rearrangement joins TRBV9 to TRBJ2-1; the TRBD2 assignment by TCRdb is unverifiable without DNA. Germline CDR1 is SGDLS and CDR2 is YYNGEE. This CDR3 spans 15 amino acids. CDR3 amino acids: CASSVPGTNYNEQFF.

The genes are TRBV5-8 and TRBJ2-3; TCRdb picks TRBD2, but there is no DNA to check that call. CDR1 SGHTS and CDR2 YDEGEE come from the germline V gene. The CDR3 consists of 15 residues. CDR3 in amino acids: CASRPEPGLTDTQYF.

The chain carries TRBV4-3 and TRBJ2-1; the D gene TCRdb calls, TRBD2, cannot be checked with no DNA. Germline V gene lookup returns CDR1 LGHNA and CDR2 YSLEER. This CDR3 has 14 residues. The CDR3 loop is CASSQDGSGNEQFF.

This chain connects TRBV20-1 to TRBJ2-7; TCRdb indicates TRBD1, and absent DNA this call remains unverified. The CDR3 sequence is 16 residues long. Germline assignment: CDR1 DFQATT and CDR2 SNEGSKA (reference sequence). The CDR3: CSLQGWSLAAFDEQYF.

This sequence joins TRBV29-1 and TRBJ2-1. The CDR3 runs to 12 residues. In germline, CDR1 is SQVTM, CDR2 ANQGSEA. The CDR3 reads CSVFVSAVEQFF.

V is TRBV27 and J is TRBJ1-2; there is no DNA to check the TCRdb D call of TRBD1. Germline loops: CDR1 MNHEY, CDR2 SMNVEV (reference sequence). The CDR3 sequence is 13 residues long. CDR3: CASSLQGGGGYTF.

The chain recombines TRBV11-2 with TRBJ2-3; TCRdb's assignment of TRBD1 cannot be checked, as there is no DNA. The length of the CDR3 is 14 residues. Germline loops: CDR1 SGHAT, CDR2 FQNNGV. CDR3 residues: CASSGGAGTDTQYF.

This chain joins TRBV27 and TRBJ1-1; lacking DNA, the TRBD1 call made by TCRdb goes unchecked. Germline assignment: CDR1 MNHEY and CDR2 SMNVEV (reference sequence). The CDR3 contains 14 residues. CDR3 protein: CASSLGQGMIEAFF.

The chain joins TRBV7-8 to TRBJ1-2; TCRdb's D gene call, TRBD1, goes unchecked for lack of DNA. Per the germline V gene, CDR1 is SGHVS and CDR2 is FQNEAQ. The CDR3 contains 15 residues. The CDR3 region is CASSLYGRWTYGYTF.

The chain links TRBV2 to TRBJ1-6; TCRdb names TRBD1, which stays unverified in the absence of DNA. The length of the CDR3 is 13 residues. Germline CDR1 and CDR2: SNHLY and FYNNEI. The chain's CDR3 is CATYPTGDSPLHF.

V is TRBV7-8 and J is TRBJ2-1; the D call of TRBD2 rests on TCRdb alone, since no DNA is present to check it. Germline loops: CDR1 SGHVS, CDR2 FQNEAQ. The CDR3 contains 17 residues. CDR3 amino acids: CASILEVGLDAYNEQFF.

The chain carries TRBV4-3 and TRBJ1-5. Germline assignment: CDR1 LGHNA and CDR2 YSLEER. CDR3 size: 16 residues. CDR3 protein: CASSQDLGLSDQPQHF.

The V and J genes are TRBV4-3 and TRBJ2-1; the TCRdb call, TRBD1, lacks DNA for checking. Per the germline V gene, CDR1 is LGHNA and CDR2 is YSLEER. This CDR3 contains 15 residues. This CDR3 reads CASSQADGTYNEQFF.

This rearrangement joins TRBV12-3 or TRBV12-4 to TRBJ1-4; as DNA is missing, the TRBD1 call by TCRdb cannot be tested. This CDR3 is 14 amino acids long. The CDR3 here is CASSFVTGSEKLFF.

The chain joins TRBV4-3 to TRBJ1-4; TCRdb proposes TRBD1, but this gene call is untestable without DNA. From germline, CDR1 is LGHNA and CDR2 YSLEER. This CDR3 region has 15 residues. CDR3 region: CASSQDRGAGEKLFF.

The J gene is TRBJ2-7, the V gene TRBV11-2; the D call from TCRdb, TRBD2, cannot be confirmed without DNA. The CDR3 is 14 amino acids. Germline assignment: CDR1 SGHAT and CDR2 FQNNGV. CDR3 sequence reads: CASSLDGTSWEQYF.

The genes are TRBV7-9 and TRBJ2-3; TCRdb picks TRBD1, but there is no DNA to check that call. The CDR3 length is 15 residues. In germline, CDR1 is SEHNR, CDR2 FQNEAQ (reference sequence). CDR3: CASSGNRGSADTQYF.

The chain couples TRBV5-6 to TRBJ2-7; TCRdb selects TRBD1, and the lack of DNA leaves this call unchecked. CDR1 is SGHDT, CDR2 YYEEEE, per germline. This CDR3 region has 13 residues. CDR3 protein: CASSLVAGNEQYF.

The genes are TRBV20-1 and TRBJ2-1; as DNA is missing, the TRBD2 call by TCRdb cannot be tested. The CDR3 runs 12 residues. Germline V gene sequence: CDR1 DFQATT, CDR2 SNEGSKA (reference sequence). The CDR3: CSVAAPYNEQFF.

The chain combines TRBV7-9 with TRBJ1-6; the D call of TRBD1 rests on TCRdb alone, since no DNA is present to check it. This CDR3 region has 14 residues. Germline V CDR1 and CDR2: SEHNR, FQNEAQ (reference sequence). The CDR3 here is CATLAGSYNSPLHF.

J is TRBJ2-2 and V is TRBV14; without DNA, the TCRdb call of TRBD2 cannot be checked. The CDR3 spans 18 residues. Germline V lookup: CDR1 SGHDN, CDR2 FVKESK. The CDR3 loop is CASSQDPSGSVNTGELFF.

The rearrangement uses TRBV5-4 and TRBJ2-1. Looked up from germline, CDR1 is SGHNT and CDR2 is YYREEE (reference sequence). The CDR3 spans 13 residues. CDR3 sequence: CASSLEGRVEQFF.